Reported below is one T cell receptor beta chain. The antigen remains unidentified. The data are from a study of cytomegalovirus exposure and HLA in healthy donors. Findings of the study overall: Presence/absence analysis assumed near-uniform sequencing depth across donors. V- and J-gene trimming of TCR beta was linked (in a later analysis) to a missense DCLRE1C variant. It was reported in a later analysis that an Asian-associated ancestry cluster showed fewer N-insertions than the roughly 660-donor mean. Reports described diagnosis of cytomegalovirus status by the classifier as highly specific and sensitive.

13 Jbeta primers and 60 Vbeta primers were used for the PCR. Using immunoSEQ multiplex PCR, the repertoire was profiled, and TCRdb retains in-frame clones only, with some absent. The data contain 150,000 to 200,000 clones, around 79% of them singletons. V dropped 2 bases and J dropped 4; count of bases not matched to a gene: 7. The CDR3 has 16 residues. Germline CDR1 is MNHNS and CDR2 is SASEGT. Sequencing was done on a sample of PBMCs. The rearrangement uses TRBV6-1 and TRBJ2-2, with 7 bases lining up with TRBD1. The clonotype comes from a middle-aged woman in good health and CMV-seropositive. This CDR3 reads CASSERDRPFTGELFF. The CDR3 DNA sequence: TGTGCCAGCAGTGAACGGGACAGACCCTTCACCGGGGAGCTGTTTTTT.